These 5 T cell receptor beta chains were sequenced from one sample in a study of shared clonotypes between healthy human individuals. Clones were sequenced by immunoSEQ multiplex PCR, and TCRdb holds only the in-frame ones, with some missing. The table has about 1.5 million clones, 95% to 99% seen once. Sample: naive CD4+ T cells sorted from blood. The subset denotes: CD45RA+ positively selected. The receptors were sampled from a man aged 25 to 40 in good health.

V gene TRBV5-1 combines with J gene TRBJ1-1; D unclear. The V end lost 3 bases, the J end lost 1 base, and 10 bases lay between the germline ends. The CDR3 covers 14 residues. CDR1 is SGHRS and CDR2 is YFSETQ in the germline V gene. The CDR3 reads CASSSSGPNTEAFF. The CDR3 bases are TGCGCCAGCAGCTCCTCGGGCCCGAACACTGAAGCTTTCTTT. Complete variable domain (other parts from reference TRBV5-1 and TRBJ1-1): KAGVTQTPRYLIKTRGQQVTLSCSPISGHRSVSWYQQTPGQGLQFLFEYFSETQRNKGNFPGRFSGRQFSNSRSEMNVSTLELGDSALYLCASSSSGPNTEAFFGQGTRLTVV.

This clone was found once. The chain is built from TRBV11-2 and TRBJ2-6; the D call may be TRBD1 or TRBD2 (5 bases each). Germline V lookup: CDR1 SGHAT, CDR2 FQNNGV. This CDR3 has 18 residues. Between the trimmed V and J ends, which lost 2 bases and 0 bases, there was a span of 14 bases. The CDR3 DNA follows: TGTGCCAGCAGCTTAAGAATAAGGGACCCCTCTGGGGCCAACGTCCTGACTTTC. Protein: CASSLRIRDPSGANVLTF.

This clone was counted a single time. The gene calls are TRBV2 and TRBJ2-3, with 14 bases matching TRBD2. CDR3 length: 16 amino acids. The V gene end was trimmed by 3 bases and the J gene end by 9 bases; junction bases not matched to a gene: 8. Germline CDR1 reads SNHLY; CDR2 reads FYNNEI. CDR3 bases: TGTGCCAGCAGTGACCCGGGACTAGCGGGAGTGGAGACGCAGTATTTT. Protein product: CASSDPGLAGVETQYF. The full variable domain, with the rest looked up from reference TRBV2 and TRBJ2-3, is EPEVTQTPSHQVTQMGQEVILRCVPISNHLYFYWYRQILGQKVEFLVSFYNNEISEKSEIFDDQFSVERPDGSNFTLKIRSTKLEDSAMYFCASSDPGLAGVETQYFGPGTRLTVL.

V and J are TRBV6-1 and TRBJ1-1; D is uncertain. The ends were cut back, 6 bases at V and 2 bases at J, with 4 bases in the middle. The CDR3 loop spans 11 amino acids. Per the germline V gene, CDR1 is MNHNS and CDR2 is SASEGT. The CDR3 loop reads CASRINTEAFF. For the CDR3, the DNA is TGTGCCAGCAGGATAAACACTGAAGCTTTCTTT.

V and J are TRBV14 and TRBJ2-7, with TRBD1 as a possible D gene (6 bases). The CDR3 length is 17 residues. Germline V gives CDR1 SGHDN, CDR2 FVKESK. The V end lost 0 bases, the J end lost 5 bases, and 20 bases lay between the germline ends. CDR3 DNA: TGTGCCAGCAGCCAAGATCGGTCGCGGCAGGGGAGCCACGAGCAGTACTTC. The encoded protein is CASSQDRSRQGSHEQYF.